This T cell receptor (beta chain) appears in the sequencing data of a study of naive and memory T cell subsets. This clonotype was observed at least ten times. Its specificity is not known. The SP2 primer and nested alpha and beta constant region primers amplified ligated cDNA in four rounds. TCRdb used MiXCR to reprocess the UMI-ligation and nested PCR reads, holding one entry per CDR3 protein. The table records 20,000 to 25,000 distinct CDR3 sequences, nearly 6% of them present only once. The CDR3 is 13 amino acids. The ends lost 6 bases at V and 2 bases at J; junction bases unmatched: 4. The study's findings and limits: Higher TCR numbers at tuberculin sites reflect T cell infiltration, per interpretation.

Treatment defined: skin biopsy from PPD injection site in Mantoux-positive individual. TCR cDNA received a 3' ligated oligonucleotide that carried a UMI. Skin biopsies came from PPD injection sites in Mantoux-positive individuals. The rearrangement uses TRBV12-3 or TRBV12-4 and TRBJ2-7; 7 nucleotides line up with TRBD2. The sample here was skin, taken from a tuberculin skin test site. The clonotype originates from an adult in good health. CDR3 DNA sequence: TGTGCCAGCAGACGAGCGGGAACCTACGAGCAGTACTTC. Its translation: CASRRAGTYEQYF.